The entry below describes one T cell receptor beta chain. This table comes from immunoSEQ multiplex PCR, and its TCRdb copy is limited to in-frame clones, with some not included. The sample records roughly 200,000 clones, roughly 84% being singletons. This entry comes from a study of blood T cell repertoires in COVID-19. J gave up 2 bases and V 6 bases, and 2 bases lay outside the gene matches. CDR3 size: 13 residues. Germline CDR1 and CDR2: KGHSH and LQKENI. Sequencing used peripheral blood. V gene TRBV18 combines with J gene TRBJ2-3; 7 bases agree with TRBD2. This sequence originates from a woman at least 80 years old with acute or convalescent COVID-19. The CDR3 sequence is CASSSGNTDTQYF. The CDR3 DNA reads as TGTGCCAGCTCGAGCGGGAACACAGATACGCAGTATTTT.